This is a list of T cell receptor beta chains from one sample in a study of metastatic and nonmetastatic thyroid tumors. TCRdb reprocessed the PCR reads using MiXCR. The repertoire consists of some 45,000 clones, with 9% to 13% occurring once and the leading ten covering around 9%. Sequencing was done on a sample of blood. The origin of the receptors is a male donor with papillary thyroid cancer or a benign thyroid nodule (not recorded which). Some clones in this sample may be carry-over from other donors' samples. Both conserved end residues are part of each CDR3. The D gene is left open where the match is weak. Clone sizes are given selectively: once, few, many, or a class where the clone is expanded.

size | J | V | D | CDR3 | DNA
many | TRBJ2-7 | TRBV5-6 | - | CASSLGVARHSLYEQYF | TGTGCCAGCAGCTTGGGGGTGGCGAGACATTCTCTTTACGAGCAGTACTTC
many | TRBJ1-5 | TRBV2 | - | CASSYGRINQPQHF | TGTGCCAGCAGTTACGGACGGATCAATCAGCCCCAGCATTTT
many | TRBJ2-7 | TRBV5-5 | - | CASSLGPDYEQYF | TGTGCCAGCAGCTTGGGGCCCGACTACGAGCAGTACTTC
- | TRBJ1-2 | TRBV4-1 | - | CASSQTQDRSNYGYTF | TGCGCCAGCAGCCAAACCCAAGACAGGTCTAACTATGGCTACACCTTC
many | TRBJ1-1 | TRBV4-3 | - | CASSQRQGTTEAFF | TGCGCCAGCAGCCAACGCCAGGGGACGACTGAAGCTTTCTTT
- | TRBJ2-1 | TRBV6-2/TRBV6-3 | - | CASSYGAVGLSVEQFF | TGTGCCAGCAGTTACGGGGCGGTAGGGTTGTCTGTCGAGCAGTTCTTC
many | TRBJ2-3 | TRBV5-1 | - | CASSLDGATSTDTQYF | TGCGCCAGCAGCTTGGATGGCGCTACTAGCACAGATACGCAGTATTTT
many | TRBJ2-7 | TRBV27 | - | CASSYTADSYEQYF | TGTGCCAGCAGTTACACGGCGGATTCCTACGAGCAGTACTTC
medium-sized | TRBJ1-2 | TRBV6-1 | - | CASSEGYNYGYTF | TGTGCCAGCAGTGAAGGATATAACTATGGCTACACCTTC
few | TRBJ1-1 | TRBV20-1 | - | CSARARDIPEAFF | TGCAGTGCTAGAGCGCGGGACATCCCTGAAGCTTTCTTT
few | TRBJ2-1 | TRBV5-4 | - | CASSPLGGGPNNEQFF | TGTGCCAGCAGCCCCCTTGGAGGGGGGCCAAACAATGAGCAGTTCTTC
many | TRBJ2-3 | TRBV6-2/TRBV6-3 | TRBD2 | CASSFTSGSRGDTQYF | TGTGCCAGCAGTTTCACTAGCGGGAGCCGAGGGGATACGCAGTATTTT
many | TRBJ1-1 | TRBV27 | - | CASSFWPLNTEAFF | TGTGCCAGCAGTTTCTGGCCTTTGAACACTGAAGCTTTCTTT
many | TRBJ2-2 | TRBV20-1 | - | CSARDVGLKEVFF | TGCAGTGCTAGAGATGTTGGACTAAAGGAGGTGTTTTTT
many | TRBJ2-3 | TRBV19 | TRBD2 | CASSLRLAGPPDTQYF | TGTGCCAGTAGTCTTAGACTAGCGGGACCCCCAGATACGCAGTATTTT
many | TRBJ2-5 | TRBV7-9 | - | CASSYHTQRETQYF | TGTGCCAGCAGTTACCATACTCAAAGAGAGACCCAGTACTTC
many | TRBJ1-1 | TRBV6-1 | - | CASSSVSGLVFTEAFF | TGTGCCAGCAGTAGTGTTTCGGGGCTTGTATTCACTGAAGCTTTCTTT
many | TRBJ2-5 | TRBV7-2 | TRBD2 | CASSLYGREETQYF | TGTGCCAGCAGCTTATACGGGAGGGAAGAGACCCAGTACTTC
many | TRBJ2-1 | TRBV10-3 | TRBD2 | CAISEGLADHEQFF | TGTGCCATCAGTGAGGGACTAGCGGACCACGAGCAGTTCTTC
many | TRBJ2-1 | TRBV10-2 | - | CASSESTRGRERQFF | TGCGCCAGCAGTGAGTCGACTCGAGGCCGGGAAAGGCAGTTCTTC
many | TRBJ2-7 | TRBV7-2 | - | CASTAQRGLYEQYF | TGTGCCAGCACGGCGCAGCGAGGGCTATACGAGCAGTACTTC
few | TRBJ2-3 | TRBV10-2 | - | CASSLNSVGLTDTQYF | TGCGCCAGCAGCCTTAACTCGGTTGGGCTCACAGATACGCAGTATTTT
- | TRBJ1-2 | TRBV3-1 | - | CASSPSGRGWIRGYTF | TGTGCCAGCAGCCCCTCCGGTAGGGGATGGATAAGAGGCTACACCTTC
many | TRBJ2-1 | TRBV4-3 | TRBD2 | CASSQVTGGPDEQFF | TGCGCCAGCAGCCAAGTAACGGGAGGGCCGGATGAGCAGTTCTTC
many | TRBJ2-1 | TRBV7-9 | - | CASSSPQSQEQFF | TGTGCCAGCAGTTCCCCCCAAAGTCAGGAGCAGTTCTTC
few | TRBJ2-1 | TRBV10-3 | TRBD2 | CVIGGLESNEQFF | TGTGTCATCGGGGGGTTAGAAAGTAATGAGCAGTTCTTC
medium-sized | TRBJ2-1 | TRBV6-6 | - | CASSYRDYNEQFF | TGTGCCAGCAGTTACCGGGACTACAATGAGCAGTTCTTC
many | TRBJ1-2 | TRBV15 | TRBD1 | CATSRDKQGYYGYTF | TGTGCCACCAGCAGAGATAAACAGGGGTACTATGGCTACACCTTC
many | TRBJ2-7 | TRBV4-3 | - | CASSQDSYEQYF | TGCGCCAGCAGCCAAGATAGCTACGAGCAGTACTTC
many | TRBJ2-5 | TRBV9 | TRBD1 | CASSEVQGARETQYF | TGTGCCAGCAGCGAAGTCCAGGGGGCGCGGGAGACCCAGTACTTC
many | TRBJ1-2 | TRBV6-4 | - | CASSQGYGYTF | TGTGCCAGCAGTCAAGGATATGGCTACACCTTC
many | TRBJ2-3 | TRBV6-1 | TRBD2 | CASSLTSGALTDTQYF | TGTGCCAGCAGTTTGACTAGCGGGGCCCTCACAGATACGCAGTATTTT
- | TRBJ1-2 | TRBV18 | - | CASSPTDNLWNYGYTF | TGTGCCAGCTCGCCAACCGACAACCTCTGGAACTATGGCTACACCTTC
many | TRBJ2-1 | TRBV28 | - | CASSLGPGAYNEQFF | TGTGCCAGCAGTCTCGGGCCAGGGGCCTACAATGAGCAGTTCTTC
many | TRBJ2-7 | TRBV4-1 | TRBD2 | CASSHALAPLSEQYF | TGCGCCAGCAGCCACGCACTAGCGCCCCTGAGCGAGCAGTACTTC
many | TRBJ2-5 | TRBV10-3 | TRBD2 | CAIRSSGRAGETQYF | TGTGCCATCCGCTCTAGCGGGAGGGCCGGGGAGACCCAGTACTTC
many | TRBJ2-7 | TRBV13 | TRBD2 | CASSSPRPLAGGSHEQYF | TGTGCCAGCAGCTCTCCGAGACCCTTAGCGGGAGGTAGCCACGAGCAGTACTTC
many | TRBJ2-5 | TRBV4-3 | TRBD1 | CASSQDPGGRETQYF | TGCGCCAGCAGCCAAGATCCAGGGGGCAGGGAGACCCAGTACTTC
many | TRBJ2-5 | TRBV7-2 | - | CASSLFTQETQYF | TGTGCCAGCAGCTTATTTACCCAAGAGACCCAGTACTTC
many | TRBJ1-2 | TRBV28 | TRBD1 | CASSFRQGGLPLEGYTF | TGTGCCAGCAGTTTCCGACAGGGCGGCCTCCCCCTTGAGGGCTACACCTTC
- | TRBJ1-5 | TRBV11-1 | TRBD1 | CASSLGPGQGPQPQHF | TGTGCCAGCAGCTTAGGCCCGGGACAGGGGCCTCAGCCCCAGCATTTT
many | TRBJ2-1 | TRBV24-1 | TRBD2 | CATSPRAGDRRAYNEQFF | TGTGCCACCAGTCCCCGAGCGGGAGATAGAAGAGCCTACAATGAGCAGTTCTTC
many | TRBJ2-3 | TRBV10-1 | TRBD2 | CASSEDSGGTSTDTQYF | TGCGCCAGCAGTGAAGATAGCGGGGGAACTAGCACAGATACGCAGTATTTT
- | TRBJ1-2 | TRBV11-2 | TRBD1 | CASSHGQGAYGYTF | TGTGCCAGCAGCCATGGACAGGGGGCCTATGGCTACACCTTC
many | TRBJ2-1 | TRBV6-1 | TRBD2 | CASSLGRESYEQFF | TGTGCCAGCAGTTTGGGGCGGGAGAGTTATGAGCAGTTCTTC
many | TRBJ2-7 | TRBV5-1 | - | CASSLEDTYEQYF | TGCGCCAGCAGCTTGGAGGACACCTACGAGCAGTACTTC
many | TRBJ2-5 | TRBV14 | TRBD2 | CASSHLLAGGETQYF | TGTGCCAGCAGCCATCTACTAGCGGGAGGAGAGACCCAGTACTTC
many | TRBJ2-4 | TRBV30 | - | CAWSVAAAKNIQYF | TGTGCCTGGAGTGTCGCAGCAGCCAAAAACATTCAGTACTTC
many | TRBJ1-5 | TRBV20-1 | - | CSARRDRPNQPQHF | TGCAGTGCTCGCCGGGACCGACCTAATCAGCCCCAGCATTTT
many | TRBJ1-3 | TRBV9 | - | CASSVDGNSGNTIYF | TGTGCCAGCAGCGTAGACGGAAACTCTGGAAACACCATATATTTT
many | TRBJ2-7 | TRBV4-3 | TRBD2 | CASSPGWREFNEQYF | TGCGCCAGCTCCCCCGGGTGGCGGGAGTTCAACGAGCAGTACTTC
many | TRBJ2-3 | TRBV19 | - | CASSGTGEATDTQYF | TGTGCCAGTAGCGGGACGGGGGAGGCAACAGATACGCAGTATTTT
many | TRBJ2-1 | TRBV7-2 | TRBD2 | CASSFRGGPNEQFF | TGTGCCAGCAGCTTTAGGGGAGGGCCCAATGAGCAGTTCTTC
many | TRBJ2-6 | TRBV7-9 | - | CASTFDHAGANVLTF | TGTGCCAGCACCTTTGACCACGCAGGGGCCAACGTCCTGACTTTC